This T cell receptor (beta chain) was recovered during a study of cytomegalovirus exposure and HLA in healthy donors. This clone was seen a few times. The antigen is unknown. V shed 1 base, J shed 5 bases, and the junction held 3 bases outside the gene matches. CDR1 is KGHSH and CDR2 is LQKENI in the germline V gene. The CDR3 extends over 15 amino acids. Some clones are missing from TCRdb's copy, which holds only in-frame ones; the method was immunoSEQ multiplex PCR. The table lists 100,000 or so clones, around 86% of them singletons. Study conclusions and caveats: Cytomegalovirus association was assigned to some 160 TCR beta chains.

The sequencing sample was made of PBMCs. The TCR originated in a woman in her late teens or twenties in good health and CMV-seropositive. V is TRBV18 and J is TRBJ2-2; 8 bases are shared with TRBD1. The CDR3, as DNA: TGTGCCAGCTCACCACTTCAGGGGGCGACCGGGGAGCTGTTTTTT. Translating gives CASSPLQGATGELFF.